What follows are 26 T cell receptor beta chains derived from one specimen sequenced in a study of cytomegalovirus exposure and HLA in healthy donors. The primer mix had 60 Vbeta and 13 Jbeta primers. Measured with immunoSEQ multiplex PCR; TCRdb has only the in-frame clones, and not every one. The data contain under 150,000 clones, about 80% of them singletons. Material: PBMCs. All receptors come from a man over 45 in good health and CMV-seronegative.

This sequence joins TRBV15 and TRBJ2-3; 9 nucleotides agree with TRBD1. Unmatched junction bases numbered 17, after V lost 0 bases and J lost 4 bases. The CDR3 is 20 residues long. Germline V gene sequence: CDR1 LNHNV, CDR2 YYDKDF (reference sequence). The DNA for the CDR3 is TGTGCCACCAGCAGAGATTCGGACGATCACAGGGGGCTAGTACCAGATACGCAGTATTTT. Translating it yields CATSRDSDDHRGLVPDTQYF.

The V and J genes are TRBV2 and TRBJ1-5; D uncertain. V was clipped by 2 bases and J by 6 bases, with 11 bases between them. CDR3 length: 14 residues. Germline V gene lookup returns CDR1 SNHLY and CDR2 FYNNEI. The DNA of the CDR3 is TGTGCCAGCAGTGAAAGAGGGTTGATTCAGCCCCAGCATTTT. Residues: CASSERGLIQPQHF.

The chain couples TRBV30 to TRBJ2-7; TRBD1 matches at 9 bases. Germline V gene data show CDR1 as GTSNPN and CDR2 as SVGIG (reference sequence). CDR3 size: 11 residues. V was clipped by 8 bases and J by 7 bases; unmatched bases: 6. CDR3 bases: TGTGCCGGTGGGACAGGGCAGGAGCAGTACTTC. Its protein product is CAGGTGQEQYF.

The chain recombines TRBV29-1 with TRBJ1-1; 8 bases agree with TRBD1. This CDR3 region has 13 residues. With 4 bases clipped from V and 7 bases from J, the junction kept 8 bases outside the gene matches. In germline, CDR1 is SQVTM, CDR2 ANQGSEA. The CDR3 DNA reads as TGCAGCGTTGCTGCGACAGGGGATGGTGAAGCTTTCTTT. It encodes CSVAATGDGEAFF.

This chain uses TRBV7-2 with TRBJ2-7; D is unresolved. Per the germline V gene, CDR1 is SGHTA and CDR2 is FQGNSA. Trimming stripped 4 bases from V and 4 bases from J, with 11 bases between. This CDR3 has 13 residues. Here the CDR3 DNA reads TGTGCCAGCAGCTCATCCCCGGTGTACGAGCAGTACTTC. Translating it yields CASSSSPVYEQYF.

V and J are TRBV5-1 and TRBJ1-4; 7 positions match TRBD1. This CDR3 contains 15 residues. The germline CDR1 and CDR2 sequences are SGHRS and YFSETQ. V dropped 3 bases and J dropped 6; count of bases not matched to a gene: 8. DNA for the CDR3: TGCGCCAGCAGCTCGTGGACAGGAGGCGATGAAAAACTGTTTTTT. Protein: CASSSWTGGDEKLFF.

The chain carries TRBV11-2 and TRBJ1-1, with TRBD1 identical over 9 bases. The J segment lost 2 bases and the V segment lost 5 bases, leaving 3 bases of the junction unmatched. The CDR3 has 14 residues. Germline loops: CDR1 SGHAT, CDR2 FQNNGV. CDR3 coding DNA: TGTGCCAGCAGCCGGGGACAGGGAAACACTGAAGCTTTCTTT. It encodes CASSRGQGNTEAFF.

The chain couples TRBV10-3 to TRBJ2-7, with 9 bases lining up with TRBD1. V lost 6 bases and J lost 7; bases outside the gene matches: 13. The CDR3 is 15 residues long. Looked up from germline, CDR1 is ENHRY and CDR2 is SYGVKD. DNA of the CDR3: TGTGCCATCAGCCACCCCGGGACAGGGAGTGAGGAGCAGTACTTC. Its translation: CAISHPGTGSEEQYF.

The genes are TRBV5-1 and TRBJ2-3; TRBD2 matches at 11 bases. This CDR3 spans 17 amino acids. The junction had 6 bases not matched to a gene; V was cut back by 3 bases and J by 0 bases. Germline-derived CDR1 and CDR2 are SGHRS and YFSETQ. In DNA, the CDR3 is TGCGCCAGCAGCTCCGTACTAGCGGGGGCTAGCACAGATACGCAGTATTTT. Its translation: CASSSVLAGASTDTQYF.

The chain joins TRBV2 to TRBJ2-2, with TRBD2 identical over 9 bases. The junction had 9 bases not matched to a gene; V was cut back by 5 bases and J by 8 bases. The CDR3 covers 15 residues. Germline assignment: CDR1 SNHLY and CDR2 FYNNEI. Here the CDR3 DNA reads TGTGCCAGCAGTTCTCAGCCTCTAGCGGGAGGGGAGCTGTTTTTT. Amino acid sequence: CASSSQPLAGGELFF.

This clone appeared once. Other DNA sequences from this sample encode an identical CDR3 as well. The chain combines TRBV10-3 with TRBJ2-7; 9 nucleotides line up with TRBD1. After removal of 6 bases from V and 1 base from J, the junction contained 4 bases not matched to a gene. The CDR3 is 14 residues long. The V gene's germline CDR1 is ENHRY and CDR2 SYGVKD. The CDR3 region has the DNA TGTGCCATCAGCGCGGACAGGGGATCCTACGAGCAGTACTTC. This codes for CAISADRGSYEQYF.

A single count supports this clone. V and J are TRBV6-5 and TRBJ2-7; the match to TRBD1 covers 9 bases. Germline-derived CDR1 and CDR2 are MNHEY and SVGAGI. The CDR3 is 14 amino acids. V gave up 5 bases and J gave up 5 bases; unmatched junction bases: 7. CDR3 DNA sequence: TGTGCCAGCAGTGCGGGACAGGGATGGGACGAGCAGTACTTC. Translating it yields CASSAGQGWDEQYF.

The CDR3 is CASRSGYGYTF. CDR3 in DNA: TGCGCCAGCAGGAGCGGGTATGGCTACACCTTC. The rearrangement uses TRBV5-1 and TRBJ1-2; D not resolved. Trimming cost V 5 bases and J 5 bases, with 7 bases left between them. The length of the CDR3 is 11 residues. Germline CDR1 reads SGHRS; CDR2 reads YFSETQ.

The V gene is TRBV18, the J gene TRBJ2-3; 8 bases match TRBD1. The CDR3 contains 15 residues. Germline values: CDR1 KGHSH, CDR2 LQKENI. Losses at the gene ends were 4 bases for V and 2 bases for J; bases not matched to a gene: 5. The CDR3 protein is CASSLRTGNTDTQYF. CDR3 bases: TGTGCCAGCTCACTGCGGACAGGGAACACAGATACGCAGTATTTT.

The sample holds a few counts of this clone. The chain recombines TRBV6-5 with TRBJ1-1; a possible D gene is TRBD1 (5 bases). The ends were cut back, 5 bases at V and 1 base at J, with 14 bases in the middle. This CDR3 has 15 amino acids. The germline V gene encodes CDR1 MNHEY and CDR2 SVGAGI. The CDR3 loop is CASSKTEAGNTEAFF. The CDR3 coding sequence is TGTGCCAGCAGTAAGACAGAGGCTGGGAACACTGAAGCTTTCTTT.

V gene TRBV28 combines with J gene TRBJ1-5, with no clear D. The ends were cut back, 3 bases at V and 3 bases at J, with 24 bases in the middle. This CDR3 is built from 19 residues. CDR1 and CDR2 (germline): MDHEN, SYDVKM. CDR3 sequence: CASSFETPGGFWDNQPQHF. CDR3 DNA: TGTGCCAGCAGTTTTGAAACCCCGGGAGGATTCTGGGACAATCAGCCCCAGCATTTT.

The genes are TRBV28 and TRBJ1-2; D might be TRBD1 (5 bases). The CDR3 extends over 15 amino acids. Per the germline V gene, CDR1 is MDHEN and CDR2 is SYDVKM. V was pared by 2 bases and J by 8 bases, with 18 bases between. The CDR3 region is CASSLTQRAGWGYTF. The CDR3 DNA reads TGTGCCAGCAGTTTAACTCAAAGAGCAGGGTGGGGCTACACCTTC.

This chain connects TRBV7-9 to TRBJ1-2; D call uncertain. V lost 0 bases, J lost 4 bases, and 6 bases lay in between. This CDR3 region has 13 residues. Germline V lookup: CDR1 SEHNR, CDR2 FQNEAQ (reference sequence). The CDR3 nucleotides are TGTGCCAGCAGCTTAGCCGGGAGCTATGGCTACACCTTC. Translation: CASSLAGSYGYTF.

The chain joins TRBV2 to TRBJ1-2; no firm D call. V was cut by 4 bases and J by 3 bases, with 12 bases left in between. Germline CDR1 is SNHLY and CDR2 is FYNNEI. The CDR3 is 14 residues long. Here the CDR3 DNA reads TGTGCCAGCAGTGGACATTCACAATACTATGGCTACACCTTC. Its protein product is CASSGHSQYYGYTF.

In DNA form, the CDR3 reads TGCGCCAGCAGCCGAACAGCCCTAGGGGATCAGCCCCAGCATTTT. It yields the protein CASSRTALGDQPQHF. The chain has TRBV4-3 and TRBJ1-5; maybe TRBD1 (5 bases). There are 15 residues in the CDR3. Germline values: CDR1 LGHNA, CDR2 YSLEER. Trimming pared 4 bases from V and 5 bases from J, leaving 15 bases between.

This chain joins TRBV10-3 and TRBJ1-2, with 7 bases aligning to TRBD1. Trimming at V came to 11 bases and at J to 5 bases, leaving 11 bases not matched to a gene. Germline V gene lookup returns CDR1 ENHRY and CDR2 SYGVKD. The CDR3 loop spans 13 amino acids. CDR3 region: CAVRQGLVYGYTF. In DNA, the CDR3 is TGTGCCGTGCGACAGGGACTTGTGTATGGCTACACCTTC.

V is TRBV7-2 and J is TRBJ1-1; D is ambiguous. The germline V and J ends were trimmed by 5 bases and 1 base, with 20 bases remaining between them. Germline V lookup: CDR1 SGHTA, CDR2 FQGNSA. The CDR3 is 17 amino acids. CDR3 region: CASSGYSGGIGNTEAFF. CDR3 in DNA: TGTGCCAGCAGCGGCTATAGTGGAGGGATCGGGAACACTGAAGCTTTCTTT.

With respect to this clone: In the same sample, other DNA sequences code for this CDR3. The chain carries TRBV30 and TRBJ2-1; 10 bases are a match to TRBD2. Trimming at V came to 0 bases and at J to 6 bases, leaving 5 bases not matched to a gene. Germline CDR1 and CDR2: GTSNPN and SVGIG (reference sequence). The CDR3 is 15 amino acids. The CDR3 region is CAWSVGLAGVNEQFF. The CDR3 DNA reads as TGTGCCTGGAGTGTCGGGCTAGCGGGAGTCAATGAGCAGTTCTTC. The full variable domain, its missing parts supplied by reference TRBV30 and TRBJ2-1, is SQTIHQWPATLVQPVGSPLSLECTVEGTSNPNLYWYRQAAGRGLQLLFYSVGIGQISSEVPQNLSASRPQDRQFILSSKKLLLSDSGFYLCAWSVGLAGVNEQFFGPGTRLTVL.

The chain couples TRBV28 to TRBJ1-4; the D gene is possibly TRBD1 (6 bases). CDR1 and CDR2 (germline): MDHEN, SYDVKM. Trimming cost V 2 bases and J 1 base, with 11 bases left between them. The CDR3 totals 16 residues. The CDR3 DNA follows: TGTGCCAGCAGTTTAATCTGGGGGCGAACTAATGAAAAACTGTTTTTT. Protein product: CASSLIWGRTNEKLFF.

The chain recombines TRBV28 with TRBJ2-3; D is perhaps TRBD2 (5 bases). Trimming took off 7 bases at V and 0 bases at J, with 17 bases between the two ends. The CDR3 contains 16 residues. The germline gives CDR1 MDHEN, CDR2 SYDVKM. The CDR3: CASIASPGLSTDTQYF. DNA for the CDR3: TGTGCCAGCATCGCCTCCCCGGGGTTGAGCACAGATACGCAGTATTTT.

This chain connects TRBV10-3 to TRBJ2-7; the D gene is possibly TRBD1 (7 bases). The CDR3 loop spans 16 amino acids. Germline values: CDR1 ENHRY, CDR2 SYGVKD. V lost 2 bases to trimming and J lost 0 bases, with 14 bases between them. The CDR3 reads CAISEAGTVSSYEQYF. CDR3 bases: TGTGCCATCAGTGAGGCGGGGACAGTGAGCTCCTACGAGCAGTACTTC.